Below, 5 T cell receptor beta chains from the same sample are listed, as sequenced in a study of beta chain features in type 1 diabetes. Study results and caveats: Patients with Type 1 diabetes showed moderately but significantly shorter TCRB CDR3s in all four CD4+ subsets.

Antigens for these TCRs are unknown. Expressed TCRB transcripts were sequenced because the isolated RNA had all been reverse transcribed beforehand. The data were produced by immunoSEQ multiplex PCR, yet TCRdb's version contains in-frame clones alone and is incomplete. The sample carries fewer than 450,000 clones, approximately 15% recorded once. Material for sequencing was naive CD4+ T cells from blood. Receptors were obtained from a young woman with type 1 diabetes.

This clone appeared a few times. The rearrangement links TRBV18 to TRBJ2-1, with a possible D match to TRBD1 (5 bases). From germline, CDR1 is KGHSH and CDR2 LQKENI. Trimming stripped 2 bases from V and 10 bases from J, with 18 bases between. The CDR3 sequence is 15 residues long. The CDR3 nucleotides read TGTGCCAGCTCACCAAGGGGCGCGGATGGGCGGGAGCAGTTCTTC. Its protein product is CASSPRGADGREQFF.

This clone showed up just a few times. As DNA, the CDR3 is TGCAGCGGGAGGTCTTACAATGAGCAGTTCTTC. It specifies CSGRSYNEQFF. The V gene is TRBV29-1, the J gene TRBJ2-1, with D perhaps TRBD2 (5 bases). Germline lookup yields CDR1 SQVTM and CDR2 ANQGSEA. The CDR3 is made up of 11 amino acids. Trimming removed 7 bases from V and 4 bases from J, with 8 bases in between.

Only a few counts were recorded for this clone. The rearrangement uses TRBV2 and TRBJ1-4; 7 nucleotides match TRBD1. Trimming took 6 bases from V and 2 from J; bases not matched to a gene: 9. The CDR3 extends over 16 amino acids. Germline loops: CDR1 SNHLY, CDR2 FYNNEI. The CDR3 sequence: CASSDTGVSTNEKLFF. The CDR3 DNA follows: TGTGCCAGCAGCGATACAGGGGTATCGACTAATGAAAAACTGTTTTTT.

This clone was counted between two and nine times. The chain has TRBV19 and TRBJ2-1; no firm D call. The CDR3 loop spans 14 amino acids. Germline assignment: CDR1 LNHDA and CDR2 SQIVND (reference sequence). Trimming shortened V by 5 bases and J by 4 bases, and 12 bases separated the two germline ends. CDR3 loop: CASSLALRYNEQFF. CDR3 sequence (DNA): TGTGCCAGTAGTTTAGCCCTACGGTACAATGAGCAGTTCTTC.

The chain uses TRBV27 and TRBJ2-7; 8 positions agree with TRBD1. Germline CDR1 MNHEY, CDR2 SMNVEV (reference sequence). J lost 1 base, V lost 7 bases, and 12 bases had no gene match. The CDR3 is 16 residues long. The CDR3 reads CASNRQGAGISYEQYF. The CDR3 DNA sequence: TGTGCCAGCAACCGTCAGGGGGCGGGGATTTCCTACGAGCAGTACTTC.